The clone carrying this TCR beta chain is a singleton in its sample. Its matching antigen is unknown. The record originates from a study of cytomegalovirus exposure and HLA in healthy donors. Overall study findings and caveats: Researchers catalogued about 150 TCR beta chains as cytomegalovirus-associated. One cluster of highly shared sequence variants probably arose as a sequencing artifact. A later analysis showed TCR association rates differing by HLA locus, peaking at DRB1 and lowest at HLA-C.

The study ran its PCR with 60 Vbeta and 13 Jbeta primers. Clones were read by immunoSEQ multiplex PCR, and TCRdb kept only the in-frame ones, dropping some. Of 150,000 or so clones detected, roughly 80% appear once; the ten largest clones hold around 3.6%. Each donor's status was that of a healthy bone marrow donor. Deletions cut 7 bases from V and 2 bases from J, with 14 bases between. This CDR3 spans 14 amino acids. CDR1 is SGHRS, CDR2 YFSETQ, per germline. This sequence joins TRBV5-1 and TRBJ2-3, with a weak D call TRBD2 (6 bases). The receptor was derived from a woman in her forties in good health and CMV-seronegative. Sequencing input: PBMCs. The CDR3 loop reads CASHRGGATDTQYF. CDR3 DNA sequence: TGCGCCAGCCACCGGGGAGGTGCCACAGATACGCAGTATTTT.